Below are 28 T cell receptor beta chains sequenced from a single sample in a study of response to subunit inactivated influenza vaccine. TCRdb itself ran the RT-PCR reads through MiXCR, one entry per CDR3 protein. The sample yields about 540,000 distinct CDR3 sequences, approximately 20% seen once. These data also formed part of another study, on T cells expressing NK-cell markers. This second report adds: Scientists made TCR beta cDNA using 5'RACE template switching with UMIs.

The source material was CD4+ T cells sorted from PBMCs, sampled roughly 13 days after vaccination. Receptor source: a man in his forties or fifties who received an inactivated influenza vaccine.

The chain is built from TRBV30 and TRBJ1-1; D perhaps matches TRBD1 (5 bases). V was trimmed by 4 bases and J by 12 bases, leaving 24 bases between them. This CDR3 region has 14 residues. The germline V gene encodes CDR1 GTSNPN and CDR2 SVGIG (reference sequence). The CDR3, as DNA: TGTGCCTGGACCCAGTCCCTGGGGCCCCGGACGACTTTCTTT. This sequence encodes CAWTQSLGPRTTFF.

The J gene is TRBJ2-2, the V gene TRBV6-2 or TRBV6-3; D ambiguous. Trimming stripped 1 base from V and 7 bases from J, with 4 bases between. The CDR3 has 12 amino acids. CDR1 is MNHEY, CDR2 SVGEGT, per germline. For the CDR3, the DNA is TGTGCCAGCAGTTACTGGCACGGGGAGCTGTTTTTT. Amino acids: CASSYWHGELFF.

This clonotype was observed a few times. The V gene is TRBV20-1, the J gene TRBJ1-2; the D is unclear. There are 13 residues in the CDR3. Per the germline V gene, CDR1 is DFQATT and CDR2 is SNEGSKA (reference sequence). V was cut by 1 base and J by 2 bases, with 8 bases left in between. CDR3 region: CSARGPGNYGYTF. DNA for the CDR3: TGCAGTGCTAGAGGCCCTGGAAACTATGGCTACACCTTC.

The chain employs TRBV24-1 and TRBJ2-2; 7 bases fit TRBD1. The CDR3 contains 16 residues. The junction had 7 bases not matched to a gene; V was cut back by 2 bases and J by 5 bases. Germline CDR1 reads KGHDR; CDR2 reads SFDVKD. The CDR3 nucleotides are TGTGCCACCAGTGATTACAGGGGATTTGATACCGGGGAGCTGTTTTTT. Amino acids: CATSDYRGFDTGELFF.

This clonotype has a handful of counts. The junction and the germline gene differ at one end; a read error may be behind it. This chain joins TRBV29-1 and TRBJ2-5; D unclear. The CDR3 runs to 14 residues. Germline-derived CDR1 and CDR2 are SQVTM and ANQGSEA. The CDR3, as DNA: TGCAGCGCTGAACCTCCCACCAGGCTATCGTCCCAGTACTTC. Its protein is CSAEPPTRLSSQYF.

The chain combines TRBV3-1 with TRBJ2-6, with 7 bases fitting TRBD2. Germline lookup yields CDR1 LGHDT and CDR2 YNNKEL (reference sequence). The CDR3 length is 16 residues. J gave up 0 bases and V 4 bases, and 3 bases lay outside the gene matches. CDR3: CASSRGGLSGANVLTF. CDR3 nucleotides: TGTGCCAGCAGCCGCGGGGGACTCTCTGGGGCCAACGTCCTGACTTTC.

The chain carries TRBV12-3 or TRBV12-4 and TRBJ2-3, with 7 bases aligning to TRBD1. J was trimmed by 2 bases and V by 8 bases; bases with no gene match: 1. This CDR3 is built from 12 residues. The CDR3 DNA sequence: TGTGCCAGCGGACAGGTCACAGATACGCAGTATTTT. Its protein is CASGQVTDTQYF.

The chain links TRBV18 to TRBJ1-1; 8 bases fit TRBD1. V shed 9 bases, J shed 1 base, and the junction held 7 bases outside the gene matches. This CDR3 has 14 amino acids. Germline loops: CDR1 KGHSH, CDR2 LQKENI. In nucleotides, the CDR3 is TGTGCCAGTTACAAACAGGGGGGGAACACTGAAGCTTTCTTT. Amino acid sequence: CASYKQGGNTEAFF.

The V gene is TRBV5-1, the J gene TRBJ2-3, with a tentative D call TRBD1 (6 bases). Germline V gene data show CDR1 as SGHRS and CDR2 as YFSETQ. With 2 bases removed from V and 1 base from J, the gap between germline ends came to 14 bases. CDR3 length: 16 residues. CDR3 nucleotides: TGCGCCAGCAGCTTATCAGTACAGGGCCGCACAGATACGCAGTATTTT. Translating gives CASSLSVQGRTDTQYF.

This clonotype was counted between two and nine times. Its ends do not fully match the called genes, so a read error is possible. The chain uses TRBV5-1 and TRBJ1-1; D gene ambiguous. The germline V gene encodes CDR1 SGHRS and CDR2 YFSETQ. The CDR3 spans 14 residues. Here the CDR3 reads CASRLDGLNTEAFF. The CDR3, as DNA: TGCGCCAGCAGATTGGACGGATTGAACACTGAAGCTTTCTTT.

This clonotype was observed a handful of times. J is TRBJ1-2 and V is TRBV20-1; D not certain. Germline CDR1 is DFQATT and CDR2 is SNEGSKA (reference sequence). CDR3 length: 13 amino acids. The V end was cut by 4 bases, the J end by 4 bases, with 13 bases between. DNA for the CDR3: TGCAGTGCTAAAGGTGGGGTGGGCTATGGCTACACCTTC. It is translated as CSAKGGVGYGYTF.

CDR3 sequence: CASSLGTSQINEQFF. For the CDR3, the DNA is TGTGCCAGCAGCTTAGGGACTAGCCAGATAAATGAGCAGTTCTTC. The V and J genes are TRBV7-2 and TRBJ2-1, with TRBD2 identical over 8 bases. The CDR3 spans 15 residues. Trimming at V came to 1 base and at J to 7 bases, leaving 6 bases not matched to a gene. The germline CDR1 and CDR2 sequences are SGHTA and FQGNSA.

In its sample, this clonotype was seen a few times. The rearrangement links TRBV6-5 to TRBJ1-6; possibly TRBD1 for D (5 bases). Trimming took off 1 base at V and 7 bases at J, with 14 bases between the two ends. From germline, CDR1 is MNHEY and CDR2 SVGAGI. This CDR3 region has 16 residues. As DNA, the CDR3 is TGTGCCAGCAGTTACTGGATGACAGACGGGAATTCACCCCTCCACTTT. It translates to CASSYWMTDGNSPLHF.

A few counts support this clonotype. The chain has TRBV5-1 and TRBJ2-7; TRBD1 aligns across 10 bases. With V trimmed by 3 bases and J by 6 bases, 3 bases remained unmatched. The CDR3 has 13 residues. Germline assignment: CDR1 SGHRS and CDR2 YFSETQ. The CDR3 reads CASSWDRGSEQYF. CDR3 sequence (DNA): TGCGCCAGCAGCTGGGACAGGGGATCCGAGCAGTACTTC.

This rearrangement joins TRBV20-1 to TRBJ2-7, with D possibly being TRBD2 (5 bases). CDR1 and CDR2 from the germline V gene are DFQATT and SNEGSKA (reference sequence). V was cut by 0 bases and J by 0 bases, with 15 bases left in between. The CDR3 covers 16 residues. The chain's CDR3 is CSARDGSAGSSYEQYF. The CDR3, as DNA: TGCAGTGCTAGAGATGGGAGTGCCGGATCCTCCTACGAGCAGTACTTC.

The table lists this clonotype with many counts. The gene calls are TRBV20-1 and TRBJ2-1, with 10 nucleotides matching TRBD1. The trim removed 3 bases at V and 6 bases at J, leaving 8 bases unmatched. The CDR3 has 15 residues. Germline V gene sequence: CDR1 DFQATT, CDR2 SNEGSKA (reference sequence). The CDR3 loop reads CSASLGQGIGNEQFF. The DNA of the CDR3 is TGCAGTGCTAGCCTGGGACAGGGGATCGGCAATGAGCAGTTCTTC.

This clonotype was picked up a small number of times. The V gene is TRBV7-2, the J gene TRBJ1-1; D unclear. Trimming shortened V by 3 bases and J by 5 bases, and 10 bases separated the two germline ends. The CDR3 has 13 residues. CDR1 SGHTA and CDR2 FQGNSA come from the germline V gene. Here the CDR3 DNA reads TGTGCCAGCAGCTTCAGCTCGGTTACTGAAGCTTTCTTT. Encoded protein: CASSFSSVTEAFF.

The count of this clonotype is one. The chain links TRBV7-2 to TRBJ2-3; D is undetermined. Germline loops: CDR1 SGHTA, CDR2 FQGNSA. The CDR3 has 12 amino acids. Trimming removed 1 base from V and 10 bases from J, with 9 bases in between. The DNA of the CDR3 is TGTGCCAGCAGCTTAGGGCCGCGTGCGCAGTATTTT. This sequence encodes CASSLGPRAQYF. Based on the CDR3 plus reference TRBV7-2 and TRBJ2-3, the full variable domain is GAGVSQSPSNKVTEKGKDVELRCDPISGHTALYWYRQSLGQGLEFLIYFQGNSAPDKSGLPSDRFSAERTGGSVSTLTIQRTQQEDSAVYLCASSLGPRAQYFGPGTRLTVL.

This chain uses TRBV23-1 with TRBJ2-7; possible D gene TRBD1, 6 bases. TRBV23-1 is given ORF status, its function remaining uncertain. Trimming took off 4 bases at V and 11 bases at J, with 18 bases between the two ends. The CDR3 is 13 residues long. Here the CDR3 DNA reads TGCGCCAGCAGTCCCCTAAACAGGGATTTGGAGTACTTC. Amino acid sequence: CASSPLNRDLEYF.

The rearrangement joins TRBV29-1 to TRBJ2-5; D gene uncertain. Germline CDR1 reads SQVTM; CDR2 reads ANQGSEA. This CDR3 spans 11 amino acids. Trimming pared 8 bases from V and 5 bases from J, leaving 12 bases between. The CDR3, as DNA: TGCAGCCCGGTGGTAGGCGAGACCCAGTACTTC. As protein: CSPVVGETQYF.

V usage is TRBV7-6 and J usage is TRBJ1-5, with no clear D. CDR1 and CDR2 from the germline V gene are SGHVS and FNYEAQ. The CDR3 loop spans 17 amino acids. The germline V and J ends were trimmed by 5 bases and 2 bases, with 19 bases remaining between them. CDR3 sequence: CASSPQIRGFGNQPQHF. The CDR3 bases are TGTGCCAGCAGCCCCCAGATTCGGGGATTTGGCAATCAGCCCCAGCATTTT.

This sequence joins TRBV7-8 and TRBJ2-7; TRBD1 matches 11 bases. Trimming took 0 bases from V and 4 from J; bases not matched to a gene: 5. Germline loops: CDR1 SGHVS, CDR2 FQNEAQ. The CDR3 loop spans 16 amino acids. Here the CDR3 DNA reads TGTGCCAGCAGCTTAGCGGCGGGACAGGGGGGTTACGAGCAGTACTTC. Translating it yields CASSLAAGQGGYEQYF.

V gene TRBV7-9 combines with J gene TRBJ1-1; D is unresolved. CDR3 length equals 11 residues. The ends were cut back, 6 bases at V and 8 bases at J, with 10 bases in the middle. Germline lookup yields CDR1 SEHNR and CDR2 FQNEAQ (reference sequence). The CDR3 reads CASRPAREAFF. The CDR3 nucleotides are TGTGCCAGCAGACCGGCGCGCGAAGCTTTCTTT.

This clonotype has ten or more counts. The J gene is TRBJ2-1, the V gene TRBV7-2; D unclear. With 5 bases removed from V and 4 bases from J, the gap between germline ends came to 18 bases. The CDR3 consists of 16 residues. Germline V gives CDR1 SGHTA, CDR2 FQGNSA. CDR3 in DNA: TGTGCCAGCAGCCGCATCCAATTTACCGATTACAATGAGCAGTTCTTC. Translation gives CASSRIQFTDYNEQFF.

The genes are TRBV11-2 and TRBJ2-3; D may be TRBD1 (5 bases). CDR1 SGHAT and CDR2 FQNNGV come from the germline V gene. CDR3 length equals 15 residues. The germline V and J ends were trimmed by 5 bases and 2 bases, with 14 bases remaining between them. CDR3 residues: CASSLLTVFTDTQYF. CDR3 nucleotides: TGTGCCAGCAGCCTCTTGACAGTATTCACAGATACGCAGTATTTT.

This clonotype appeared a single time. This chain connects TRBV6-2 or TRBV6-3 to TRBJ2-5; TRBD2 aligns across 10 bases. This CDR3 contains 13 residues. The germline V gene encodes CDR1 MNHEY and CDR2 SVGEGT. V lost 7 bases, J lost 4 bases, and 3 bases stayed unmatched. CDR3 sequence (DNA): TGTGCCAGCACCCGACTAGCGGGAGAGACCCAGTACTTC. Protein: CASTRLAGETQYF.

The chain couples TRBV7-6 to TRBJ2-3; D remains unclear. The length of the CDR3 is 11 residues. Trimming took off 8 bases at V and 3 bases at J, with 6 bases between the two ends. Germline V lookup: CDR1 SGHVS, CDR2 FNYEAQ. The chain's CDR3 is CASHKTDTQYF. The DNA for the CDR3 is TGTGCCAGCCATAAGACAGATACGCAGTATTTT.

The chain links TRBV7-2 to TRBJ1-2; unclear D gene. This CDR3 is built from 11 residues. Trimming stripped 4 bases from V and 6 bases from J, with 6 bases between. Per germline, CDR1 SGHTA and CDR2 FQGNSA. The CDR3 region has the DNA TGTGCCAGCAGCTACTTGCATGGCTACACCTTC. It codes for CASSYLHGYTF.